The T cell receptor beta chain under discussion was sequenced for a study of T cells in localized non-small cell lung cancer. CDR1 is MDHEN and CDR2 is SYDVKM in the germline V gene. V lost 3 bases and J lost 7, with 10 bases in between. The CDR3 totals 13 residues. Data came from immunoSEQ multiplex PCR; TCRdb stores just in-frame clones and leaves some out. Of 15,000 to 20,000 clones in the sample, roughly four fifths were seen once. This specimen consisted of peripheral blood, obtained before any cancer treatment. This sequence was found in a man aged 35 to 69 with stage I lung adenocarcinoma. The chain is built from TRBV28 and TRBJ2-1; tentatively, D is TRBD2 (6 bases). The CDR3 DNA reads as TGTGCCAGCAGTTTTATCGGGACTAATGAGCAGTTCTTC. It is translated as CASSFIGTNEQFF.